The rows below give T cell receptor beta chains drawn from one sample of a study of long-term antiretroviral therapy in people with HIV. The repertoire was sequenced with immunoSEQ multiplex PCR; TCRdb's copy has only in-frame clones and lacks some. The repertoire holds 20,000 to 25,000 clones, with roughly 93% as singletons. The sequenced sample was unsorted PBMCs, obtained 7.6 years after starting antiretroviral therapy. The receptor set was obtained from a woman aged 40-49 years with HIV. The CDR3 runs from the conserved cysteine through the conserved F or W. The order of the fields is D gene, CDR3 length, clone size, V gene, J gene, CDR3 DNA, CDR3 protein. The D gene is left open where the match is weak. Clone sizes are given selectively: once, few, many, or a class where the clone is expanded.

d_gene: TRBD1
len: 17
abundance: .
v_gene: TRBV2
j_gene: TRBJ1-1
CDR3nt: TGTGCCAGCACCCCCGGGACAGGGCCCCCGTTGAACACTGAAGCTTTCTTT
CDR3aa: CASTPGTGPPLNTEAFF

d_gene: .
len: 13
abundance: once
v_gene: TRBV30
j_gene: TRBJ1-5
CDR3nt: TGTGCCTGGAGTGTAGAGCAAAATCAGCCCCAGCATTTT
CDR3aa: CAWSVEQNQPQHF

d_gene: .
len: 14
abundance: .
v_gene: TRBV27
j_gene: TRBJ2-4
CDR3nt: TGTGCCAGCAAGTCAGGGAGGACCAAAAACATTCAGTACTTC
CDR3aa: CASKSGRTKNIQYF

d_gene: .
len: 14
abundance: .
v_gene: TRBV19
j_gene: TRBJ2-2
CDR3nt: TGTGCCAGTAGTCCGGGACAGAACACCGGGGAGCTGTTTTTT
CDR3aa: CASSPGQNTGELFF

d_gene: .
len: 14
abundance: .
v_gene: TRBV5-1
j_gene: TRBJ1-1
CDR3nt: TGCGCCAGCAGCTTGGACAGGCTGAACACTGAAGCTTTCTTT
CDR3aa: CASSLDRLNTEAFF

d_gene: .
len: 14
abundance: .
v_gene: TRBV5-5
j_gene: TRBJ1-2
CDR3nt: TGTGCCAGCAGCGGAAGGGGGTCGGGGGATGGCTACACCTTC
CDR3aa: CASSGRGSGDGYTF

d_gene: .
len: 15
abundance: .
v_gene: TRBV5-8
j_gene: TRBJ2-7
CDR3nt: TGTGCCAGCAGCTTGAGGCGTCAGGGATCCTACGAGCAGTACTTC
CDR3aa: CASSLRRQGSYEQYF

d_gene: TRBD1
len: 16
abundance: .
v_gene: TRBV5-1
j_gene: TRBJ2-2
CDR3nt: TGCGCCAGCAGAACGTCCGCGACAGGGAATCCCAGGGAGCTGTTTTTT
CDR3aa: CASRTSATGNPRELFF

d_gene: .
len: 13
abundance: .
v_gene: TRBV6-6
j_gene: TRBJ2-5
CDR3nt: TGTGCCAGCAGTTACGGGGTCCAAGAGACCCAGTACTTC
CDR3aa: CASSYGVQETQYF

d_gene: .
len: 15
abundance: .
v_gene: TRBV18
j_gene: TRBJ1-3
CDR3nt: TGTGCCAGCTCACCACCCGGGACCTCTGGAAACACCATATATTTT
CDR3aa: CASSPPGTSGNTIYF

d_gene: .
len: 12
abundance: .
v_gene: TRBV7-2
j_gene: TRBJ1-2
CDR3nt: TGTGCCAGCAGTACCGGGCCCCTGGGCTACACCTTC
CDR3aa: CASSTGPLGYTF

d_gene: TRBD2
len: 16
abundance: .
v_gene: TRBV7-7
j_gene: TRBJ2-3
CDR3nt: TGTGCTAGCAGCTTAGGGGCGGGGGGGCCTGGAGATACGCAGTATTTT
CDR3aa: CASSLGAGGPGDTQYF

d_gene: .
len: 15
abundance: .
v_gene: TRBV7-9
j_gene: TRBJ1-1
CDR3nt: TGTGCCAGCAGCCGTAGACAGGAGGGGAACACTGAAGCTTTCTTT
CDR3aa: CASSRRQEGNTEAFF

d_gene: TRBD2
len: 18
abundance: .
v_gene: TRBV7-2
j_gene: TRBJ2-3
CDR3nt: TGTGCCAGCAGCTCCGGTAGTAGCGGGGTACCCAGCACAGATACGCAGTATTTT
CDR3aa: CASSSGSSGVPSTDTQYF

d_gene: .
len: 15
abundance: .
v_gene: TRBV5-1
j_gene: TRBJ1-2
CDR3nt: TGCGCCAGCAGCTTGGAAAGGGGTGTCGGCTATGGCTACACCTTC
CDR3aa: CASSLERGVGYGYTF

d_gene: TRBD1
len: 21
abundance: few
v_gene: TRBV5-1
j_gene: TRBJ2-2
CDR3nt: TGCGCCAGCAGCTTGGATCGGGCTCCGAGCAATACAGGGGAGTTGACCGGGGAGCTGTTTTTT
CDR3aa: CASSLDRAPSNTGELTGELFF

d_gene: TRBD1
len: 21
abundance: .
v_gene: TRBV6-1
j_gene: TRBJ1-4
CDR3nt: TGTGCCAGCAGTGAAAAAAGAACCGGGACAGGGCTGTTGGGTTTAGATGAAAAACTGTTTTTT
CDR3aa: CASSEKRTGTGLLGLDEKLFF

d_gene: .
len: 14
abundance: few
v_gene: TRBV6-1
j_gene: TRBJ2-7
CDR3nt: TGTGCCAGCAGTGCGGGACCGAGCTCCTACGAGCAGTACTTC
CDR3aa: CASSAGPSSYEQYF

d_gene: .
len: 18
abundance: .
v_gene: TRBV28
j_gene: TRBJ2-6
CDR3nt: TGTGCCAGCGCCTCTTCGGGTATCTGGGGAGGTGGGGCCAACGTCCTGACTTTC
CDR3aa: CASASSGIWGGGANVLTF

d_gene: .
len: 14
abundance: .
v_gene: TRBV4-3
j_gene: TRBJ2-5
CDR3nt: TGCGCCAGCAGCCAAGATACCAGGTTGGAGACCCAGTACTTC
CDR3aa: CASSQDTRLETQYF

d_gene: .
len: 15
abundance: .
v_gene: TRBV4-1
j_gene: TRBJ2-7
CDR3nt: TGCGCCAGCAGCCAAGATGGCCTTCGAGGAGGGGAGCAGTACTTC
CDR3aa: CASSQDGLRGGEQYF

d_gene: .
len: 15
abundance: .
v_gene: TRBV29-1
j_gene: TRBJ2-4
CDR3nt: TGCAGCGCCCGACAGGCGACCCTAGCCAAAAACATTCAGTACTTC
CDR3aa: CSARQATLAKNIQYF

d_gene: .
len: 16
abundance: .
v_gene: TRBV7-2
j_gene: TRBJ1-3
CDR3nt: TGTGCCAGCAGCTACGACGTGGGGGTCTCCGGAAACACCATATATTTT
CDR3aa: CASSYDVGVSGNTIYF

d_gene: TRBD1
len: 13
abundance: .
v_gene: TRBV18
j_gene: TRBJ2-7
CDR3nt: TGTGCCAGCTCACGAACAGGGGGCCACGAGCAGTACTTC
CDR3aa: CASSRTGGHEQYF

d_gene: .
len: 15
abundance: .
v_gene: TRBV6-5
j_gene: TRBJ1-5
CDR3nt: TGTGCCAGCAGTTACGTTAGGGAGGGGAATCAGCCCCAGCATTTT
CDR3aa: CASSYVREGNQPQHF

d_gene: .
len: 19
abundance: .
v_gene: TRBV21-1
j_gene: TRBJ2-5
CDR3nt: TGTGCCAGCAGCGCCGGTGAATTTACCGGGACAGGGGGCCAAGAGACCCAGTACTTC
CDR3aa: CASSAGEFTGTGGQETQYF

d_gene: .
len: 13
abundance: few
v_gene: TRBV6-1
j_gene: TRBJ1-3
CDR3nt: TGTGCCTTATGGGCTCCATTAGGAAACACCATATATTTT
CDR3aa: CALWAPLGNTIYF

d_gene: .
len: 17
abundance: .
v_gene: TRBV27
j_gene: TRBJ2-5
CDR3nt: TGTGCCAGCAGTTTATCCTCAGCCCGGGACCCTCGGGAGACCCAGTACTTC
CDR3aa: CASSLSSARDPRETQYF

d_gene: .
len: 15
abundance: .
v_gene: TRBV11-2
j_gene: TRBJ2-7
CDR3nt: TGTGCCAGCAGCTCTGCGTCGCAGCCCAGGTACGAGCAGTACTTC
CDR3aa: CASSSASQPRYEQYF

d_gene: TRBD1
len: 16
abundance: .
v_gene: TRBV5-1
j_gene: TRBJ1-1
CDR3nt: TGCGCCAGCAGCCCGGACAGGGCGGTTCGGGGCACTGAAGCTTTCTTT
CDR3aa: CASSPDRAVRGTEAFF

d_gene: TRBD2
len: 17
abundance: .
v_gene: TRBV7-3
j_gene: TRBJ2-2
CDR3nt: TGTGCCAGCAGCTCGGGCGGCGGGGGTTTTAACACCGGGGAGCTGTTTTTT
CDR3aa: CASSSGGGGFNTGELFF

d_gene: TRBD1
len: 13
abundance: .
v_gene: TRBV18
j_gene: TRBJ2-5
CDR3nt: TGTGCCAGCTCATCACAGGGGCAAAAGACCCAGTACTTC
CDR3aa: CASSSQGQKTQYF

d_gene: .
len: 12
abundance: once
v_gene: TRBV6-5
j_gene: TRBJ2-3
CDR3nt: TGTGCCAGCGGGGCTTTAGCGGATACGCAGTATTTT
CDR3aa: CASGALADTQYF

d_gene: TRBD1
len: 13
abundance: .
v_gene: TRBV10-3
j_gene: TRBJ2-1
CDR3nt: TGTGCCATCAGGTGGACAGGGGAAAATGAGCAGTTCTTC
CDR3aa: CAIRWTGENEQFF

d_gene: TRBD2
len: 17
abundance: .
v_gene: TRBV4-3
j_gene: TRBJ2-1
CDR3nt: TGCGCCAGCAGCCAAGATTTTCGGGGGGGCCCATACAATGAGCAGTTCTTC
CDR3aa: CASSQDFRGGPYNEQFF

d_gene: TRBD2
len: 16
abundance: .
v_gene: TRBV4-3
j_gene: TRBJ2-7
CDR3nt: TGCGCCAGCAGCCAAGATTGGACTAGGACTTCCTACGAGCAGTACTTC
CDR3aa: CASSQDWTRTSYEQYF

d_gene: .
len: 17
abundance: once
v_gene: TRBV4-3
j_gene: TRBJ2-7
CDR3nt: TGCGCCAGCAGCCAGTACATGCCGGGACCCGGTGAGGACGAGCAGTACTTC
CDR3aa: CASSQYMPGPGEDEQYF

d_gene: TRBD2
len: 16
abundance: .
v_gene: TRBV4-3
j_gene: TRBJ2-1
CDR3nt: TGCGCCAGCAGCCAAGGACTTAGCGGGGAGTACAATGAGCAGTTCTTC
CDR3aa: CASSQGLSGEYNEQFF

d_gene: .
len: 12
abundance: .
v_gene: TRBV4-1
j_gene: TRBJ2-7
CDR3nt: TGCGCCAGCAGCCAAGGGAGCTACGAGCAGTACTTC
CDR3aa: CASSQGSYEQYF

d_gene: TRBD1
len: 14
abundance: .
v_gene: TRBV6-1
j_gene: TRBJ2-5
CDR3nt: TGTGCCAGCAGCCTGGACAGGGGGAGAGAGACCCAGTACTTC
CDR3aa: CASSLDRGRETQYF

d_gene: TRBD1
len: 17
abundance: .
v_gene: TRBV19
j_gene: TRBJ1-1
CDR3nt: TGTGCCAGTAGTAAGCTTAGACAGGGTGGGGTGAACACTGAAGCTTTCTTT
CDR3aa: CASSKLRQGGVNTEAFF

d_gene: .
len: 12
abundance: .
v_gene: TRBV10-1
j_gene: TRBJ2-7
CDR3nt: TGCGCCAGCACCAGGGATAAGGACGAGCAGTACTTC
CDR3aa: CASTRDKDEQYF

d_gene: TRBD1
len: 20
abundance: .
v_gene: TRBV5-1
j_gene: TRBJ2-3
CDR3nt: TGCGCCAGCAGCCTCCGTGGGGGACAGGGGGCGAATTTTCGTACAGATACGCAGTATTTT
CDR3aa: CASSLRGGQGANFRTDTQYF

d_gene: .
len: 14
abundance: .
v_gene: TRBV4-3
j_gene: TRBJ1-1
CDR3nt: TGCGCCAGCAGCCAAGGGACAGCGAACACTGAAGCTTTCTTT
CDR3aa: CASSQGTANTEAFF

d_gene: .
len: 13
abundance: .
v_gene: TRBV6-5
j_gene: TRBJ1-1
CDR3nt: TGTGCCAGCAGTTACGGTCCAAACACTGAAGCTTTCTTT
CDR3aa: CASSYGPNTEAFF

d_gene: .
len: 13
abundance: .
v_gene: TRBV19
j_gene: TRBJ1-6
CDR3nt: TGTGCCAGCCAAGGGATCTATAATTCACCCCTCCACTTT
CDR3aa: CASQGIYNSPLHF

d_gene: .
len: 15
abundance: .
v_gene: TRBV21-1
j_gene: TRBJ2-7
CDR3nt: TGTGCCAGCAGCAAAGACCGGAAGGGAATCTACGAGCAGTACTTC
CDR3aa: CASSKDRKGIYEQYF

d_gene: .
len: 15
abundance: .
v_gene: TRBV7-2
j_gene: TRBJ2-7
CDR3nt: TGTGCCAGCAGCTTAGGGCCCGGGAGATCCTACGAGCAGTACTTC
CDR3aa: CASSLGPGRSYEQYF